This record covers a single T cell receptor beta chain. The sample is drawn from a study of blood T cell repertoires in COVID-19. Overall study context: The United States, Italy and Spain provided the acute and convalescent COVID-19 samples. From T cells, B-cell-depleted T cells, or PBMCs came the material, which was cDNA or gDNA.

Adults between about 18 and 89 years of age took part from under 25 US areas. Membership in each cohort depended on participant-reported clinical history. The CDR3 is made up of 16 amino acids. From germline, CDR1 is LNHDA and CDR2 SQIVND (reference sequence). Trimming cost V 3 bases and J 6 bases; bases outside gene matches: 6. Profiling relied on immunoSEQ multiplex PCR, and the TCRdb table lists in-frame clones only, not all of them. Of 250,000 to 300,000 clones listed, about 86% are singletons. The sample comprised PBMCs or T cells enriched from blood (not recorded which). The chain combines TRBV19 with TRBJ2-3; 13 bases match TRBD2. This clonotype was obtained from a man younger than 40 with acute COVID-19. The CDR3 sequence: CASSIGLAGAGDTQYF. DNA of the CDR3: TGTGCCAGTAGTATCGGACTAGCGGGGGCTGGGGATACGCAGTATTTT.